The rows below give T cell receptor beta chains drawn from one sample of a study of blood T cell repertoires in COVID-19. Clones were read by immunoSEQ multiplex PCR, and TCRdb kept only the in-frame ones, dropping some. The sample shows more than 200,000 clones, roughly 85% of them seen only once. Sequencing was carried out using peripheral blood. The source of these receptors is a man between 18 and 29 years old with active or convalescent COVID-19. The CDR3 runs from the conserved cysteine through the conserved F or W. Each record gives: clone size, D gene, J gene, V gene, CDR3 length, CDR3 protein, CDR3 DNA. The D gene is left open where the match is weak. Clone size appears in some rows only: once, few, many, or a class for an expanded clone.

>-|TRBD1|TRBJ1-1|TRBV28|13
CASSTGTAERYFF
TGTGCCAGCAGTACCGGGACAGCAGAACGGTATTTCTTT
>-|TRBD2|TRBJ2-1|TRBV27|16
CASRIGGLAGVNEQFF
TGTGCCAGCAGGATCGGGGGACTAGCGGGAGTCAATGAGCAGTTCTTC
>-|TRBD2|TRBJ2-7|TRBV20-1|15
CSASTLAGATTSQYF
TGCAGTGCCAGTACATTAGCGGGAGCGACTACGAGCCAGTACTTC
>-|TRBD1|TRBJ2-2|TRBV5-1|15
CASSPGQGDTGELFF
TGCGCCAGCAGCCCGGGACAGGGGGACACCGGGGAGCTGTTTTTT
>-|-|TRBJ2-1|TRBV21-1|15
CASRLTGVEHNEQFF
TGTGCCAGCAGACTGACAGGGGTTGAGCACAATGAGCAGTTCTTC
>-|TRBD1|TRBJ1-1|TRBV5-1|16
CASSFVRGQGATEAFF
TGCGCCAGCAGCTTCGTCCGGGGACAGGGGGCCACTGAAGCTTTCTTT
>-|-|TRBJ1-2|TRBV4-2|14
CASSQEGGANGYTF
TGTGCCAGCAGCCAAGAAGGGGGGGCAAATGGCTACACCTTC
>few|-|TRBJ2-3|TRBV11-2|14
CASSLGNRADTQYF
TGTGCCAGCAGCCTAGGAAACAGGGCGGATACGCAGTATTTT
>-|TRBD2|TRBJ2-7|TRBV27|17
CASSLSKPPGGNHEQYF
TGTGCCAGCAGTTTATCGAAGCCCCCGGGGGGGAATCACGAGCAGTACTTC
>-|-|TRBJ2-3|TRBV3-1/TRBV3-2|15
CASSPLRLYGDTQYF
TGTGCCAGCAGCCCCCTGAGGCTCTATGGAGATACGCAGTATTTT
>-|TRBD1|TRBJ2-1|TRBV11-2|15
CASSSHGQGADEQFF
TGTGCCAGCAGCTCTCACGGACAGGGGGCTGATGAGCAGTTCTTC
>-|-|TRBJ2-7|TRBV6-2/TRBV6-3|13
CASSLQGIGEQYF
TGTGCCAGCAGTCTACAGGGAATAGGGGAGCAGTACTTC
>-|-|TRBJ1-2|TRBV9|16
CASSVGSKGGGFGYTF
TGTGCCAGCAGCGTAGGTTCGAAGGGCGGGGGGTTTGGCTACACCTTC
>once|TRBD2|TRBJ2-1|TRBV7-2|16
CASSSRSGGAYNEQFF
TGTGCCAGCAGCTCCAGAAGCGGGGGGGCCTACAATGAGCAGTTCTTC
>-|TRBD1|TRBJ1-5|TRBV9|15
CASSPQGDPYQPQHF
TGTGCCAGCAGCCCTCAGGGGGACCCCTATCAGCCCCAGCATTTT
>once|-|TRBJ2-1|TRBV25-1|14
CASRRSTPYNEQFF
TGTGCCAGCAGACGATCTACCCCCTACAATGAGCAGTTCTTC
>-|TRBD1|TRBJ2-3|TRBV13|16
CASSPGTGGSTDTQYF
TGTGCCAGCAGCCCCGGGACAGGGGGGAGCACAGATACGCAGTATTTT
>-|TRBD2|TRBJ2-2|TRBV4-2|18
CASSQRTLGTSVTGELFF
TGTGCCAGCAGCCAGCGGACCCTCGGGACTAGCGTCACCGGGGAGCTGTTTTTT
>-|-|TRBJ1-6|TRBV4-3|20
CASSQERNFLPSSYNSPLHF
TGCGCCAGCAGCCAAGAGCGGAACTTCCTCCCGAGCTCCTATAATTCACCCCTCCACTTT
>-|-|TRBJ2-5|TRBV15|16
CATSRLRAAGEETQYF
TGTGCCACCAGCAGACTCCGGGCGGCAGGGGAGGAGACCCAGTACTTC
>-|TRBD2|TRBJ2-5|TRBV19|20
CASSKMGGTSGAPLQETQYF
TGTGCCAGTAGCAAGATGGGGGGGACTAGCGGAGCCCCGTTACAAGAGACCCAGTACTTC
>-|TRBD2|TRBJ2-1|TRBV4-3|20
CASSQGERVAGHGNNNEQFF
TGCGCCAGCAGCCAAGGGGAAAGAGTAGCGGGACATGGGAATAACAATGAGCAGTTCTTC
>-|TRBD2|TRBJ2-3|TRBV6-2/TRBV6-3|17
CASSYTSGSGSTDTQYF
TGTGCCAGCAGTTACACTAGCGGGAGCGGGAGCACAGATACGCAGTATTTT
>once|-|TRBJ2-7|TRBV14|12
CASSSFSYEQYF
TGTGCCAGCAGCTCGTTTTCCTACGAGCAGTACTTC
>-|-|TRBJ1-5|TRBV28|12
CASSLENQPQHF
TGTGCCAGCAGTTTAGAGAATCAGCCCCAGCATTTT
>-|TRBD2|TRBJ2-5|TRBV5-8|16
CASSAPGTSAQETQYF
TGTGCCAGCAGCGCCCCCGGGACTAGCGCGCAAGAGACCCAGTACTTC
>-|TRBD1|TRBJ1-4|TRBV14|17
CASSIRTGLNLNEKLFF
TGTGCCAGCAGCATCCGGACAGGGCTTAACCTTAATGAAAAACTGTTTTTT
>-|-|TRBJ2-3|TRBV9|18
CASSVPRLGSGRTDTQYF
TGTGCCAGCAGCGTACCCCGCCTGGGTAGCGGTCGCACAGATACGCAGTATTTT
>-|TRBD1|TRBJ1-1|TRBV5-4|14
CASSLGQPNTEAFF
TGTGCCAGCAGCCTGGGACAGCCGAACACTGAAGCTTTCTTT
>-|-|TRBJ2-1|TRBV2|16
CASIFRRAVDGNEQFF
TGTGCCAGCATTTTCAGGAGGGCCGTGGACGGGAATGAGCAGTTCTTC
>-|-|TRBJ2-2|TRBV29-1|12
CSFEFVTGELFF
TGCAGCTTCGAGTTCGTCACCGGGGAGCTGTTTTTT
>-|TRBD1|TRBJ1-2|TRBV5-1|15
CASRAGTGGNYGYTF
TGCGCCAGCAGAGCCGGGACAGGGGGTAACTATGGCTACACCTTC
>-|TRBD1|TRBJ1-1|TRBV19|15
CASSIRTGGQVKAFF
TGTGCCAGTAGTATACGGACAGGGGGCCAAGTTAAGGCTTTCTTT
>-|-|TRBJ2-5|TRBV7-2|13
CASSLTDYETQYF
TGTGCCAGCAGCTTAACTGATTATGAGACCCAGTACTTC
>few|-|TRBJ2-7|TRBV5-3|15
CARSFPVAGYDEQYF
TGTGCCAGAAGCTTTCCGGTAGCCGGTTACGACGAGCAGTACTTC
>-|-|TRBJ1-4|TRBV5-1|13
CASSRGGGEKLFF
TGCGCCAGCAGCCGCGGGGGTGGGGAAAAACTGTTTTTT
>-|TRBD1|TRBJ1-1|TRBV4-2|16
CASSQGRDRGITEAFF
TGTGCCAGCAGCCAAGGAAGGGACAGGGGGATCACTGAAGCTTTCTTT
>-|-|TRBJ1-6|TRBV3-1/TRBV3-2|12
CASRQQGSPLHF
TGTGCCAGCAGACAACAGGGTTCACCCCTCCACTTT
>-|TRBD1|TRBJ1-2|TRBV5-6|14
CASSSPGQDYGYTF
TGTGCCAGCAGCTCTCCGGGACAGGACTATGGCTACACCTTC
>few|-|TRBJ2-7|TRBV2|11
CASTLRDEQYF
TGTGCCAGCACCCTCAGGGACGAGCAGTACTTC
>-|TRBD1|TRBJ1-6|TRBV5-6|14
CASNDRGVSSPLHF
TGTGCCAGTAACGACAGGGGAGTAAGCTCACCCCTCCACTTT
>-|-|TRBJ2-5|TRBV15|14
CATSIYGVYETQYF
TGTGCCACCAGCATATACGGGGTTTACGAGACCCAGTACTTC
>-|TRBD1|TRBJ2-7|TRBV6-7|17
CASSYSIRDRGFDEQYF
TGTGCCAGCAGTTACTCGATAAGGGACAGGGGGTTCGACGAGCAGTACTTC
>-|-|TRBJ1-4|TRBV12-3/TRBV12-4|12
CASSQAYEKLFF
TGTGCCAGCAGTCAGGCTTATGAAAAACTGTTTTTT
>-|-|TRBJ1-1|TRBV20-1|11
CSALKNTEAFF
TGCAGTGCCCTAAAGAACACTGAAGCTTTCTTT
>-|-|TRBJ2-3|TRBV7-8|12
CASSPRRDTQYF
TGTGCCAGCAGCCCCCGGAGGGATACGCAGTATTTT
>-|TRBD1|TRBJ1-3|TRBV9|16
CASSATTGGTGNTIYF
TGTGCCAGCAGCGCTACGACAGGGGGAACTGGAAACACCATATATTTT
>-|-|TRBJ1-3|TRBV29-1|15
CSVERTDSSGNTIYF
TGCAGCGTTGAGAGGACGGACAGCTCTGGAAACACCATATATTTT
>-|-|TRBJ2-7|TRBV27|13
CASSLLPLREQYF
TGTGCCAGCAGTTTATTGCCTCTACGAGAGCAGTACTTC